Listed here is a single TCR beta chain. Its specificity is not known. Replicate sorted-subset PCRs were loaded with about 0.2 ug DNA, 30,000 or so T cell genomes. Profiled with immunoSEQ multiplex PCR; TCRdb holds only in-frame clones, not every one. The table records about 1.5 million clones, roughly 95% of them present only once. This sample was included in a study of shared clonotypes between healthy human individuals. Regarding the study as a whole: Shared clonotypes: approximately 4.5% naive CD4, around 3.5% naive CD8, around 2.4% memory CD4, 0.4% memory CD8.

Germline lookup yields CDR1 SGHRS and CDR2 YFSETQ. CDR3 length equals 14 residues. V shed 3 bases and J shed 8 bases, with 15 bases lying between them. The V call is TRBV5-1, the J call TRBJ2-1; perhaps TRBD2 as D (5 bases). The TCR was taken from a man aged 25 to 40 in good health. Sequenced input: naive CD4+ T cells sorted from blood. Indicated subset: CD45RA+ positively selected. The CDR3 DNA reads TGCGCCAGCAGCTGGCGGGTCGTTCCAGATGAGCAGTTCTTC. As protein: CASSWRVVPDEQFF.